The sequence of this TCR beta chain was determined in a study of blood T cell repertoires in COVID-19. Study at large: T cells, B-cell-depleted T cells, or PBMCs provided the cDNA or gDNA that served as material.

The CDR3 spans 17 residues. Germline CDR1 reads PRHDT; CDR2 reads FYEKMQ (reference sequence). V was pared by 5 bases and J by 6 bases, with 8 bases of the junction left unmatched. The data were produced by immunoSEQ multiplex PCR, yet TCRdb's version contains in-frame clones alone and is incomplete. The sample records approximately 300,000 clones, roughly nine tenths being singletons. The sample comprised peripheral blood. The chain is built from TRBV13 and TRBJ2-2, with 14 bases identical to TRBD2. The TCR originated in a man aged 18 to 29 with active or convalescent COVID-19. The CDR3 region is CASSPVGLAGASGELFF. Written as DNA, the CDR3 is TGTGCCAGCAGCCCGGTGGGACTAGCGGGGGCATCCGGGGAGCTGTTTTTT.